The 14 T cell receptor beta chains in this list originate from one sample, sequenced in a study of vaccination effects on CD4 cells after COVID-19. Profiled with immunoSEQ multiplex PCR; TCRdb holds only in-frame clones, not every one. The sample has roughly 46,000 clones; around 70% are singletons. Cells that had been cultured for 10 days were the source of isolated CD4+ T cells. PCR-confirmed SARS-CoV-2 infection occurred in the person between March and December 2020. The cohort was immunized with two doses of either the BNT162b2 or mRNA-1273 vaccine. These TCRs' antigens remain unknown. Sample: CD4+ T cells from PBMCs cultured without peptide, taken after COVID-19 vaccination. The receptors derive from a human donor who had a prior SARS-CoV-2 infection.

The chain uses TRBV12-5 and TRBJ2-7; D ambiguous. The CDR3 is 13 residues long. CDR1 LGHNT and CDR2 FRNRAP come from the germline V gene. V gave up 2 bases and J gave up 4 bases, with 9 bases separating them. CDR3 residues: CASGLTSQYEQYF. The DNA of the CDR3 is TGTGCTAGTGGTTTGACGAGCCAGTACGAGCAGTACTTC.

As DNA, the CDR3 is TGTGCCAGCAGCCAAGAACGGGGGGTACAACTAGCGGAGAAATACAATGAGCAGTTCTTC. Translating gives CASSQERGVQLAEKYNEQFF. This rearrangement joins TRBV3-1 (or the pseudogene TRBV3-2) to TRBJ2-1, with 8 nucleotides matching TRBD2. The V gene's germline CDR1 is LGHDT and CDR2 YNNKEL (reference sequence). J gave up 4 bases and V 0 bases, and 17 bases lay outside the gene matches. The CDR3 sequence is 20 residues long.

This clone has only one observation. The gene calls are TRBV28 and TRBJ1-4, with D tentatively TRBD1 (6 bases). In germline, CDR1 is MDHEN, CDR2 SYDVKM. CDR3 size: 14 residues. V was shortened by 3 bases and J by 8 bases, with 13 bases between the two germline ends. The CDR3 spells CASSLGGGSEKLFF. The CDR3 nucleotides read TGTGCCAGCAGTTTGGGAGGGGGGTCCGAAAAACTGTTTTTT.

V usage is TRBV23-1 and J usage is TRBJ1-4; no reliable D call. TRBV23-1 is treated as an ORF (open reading frame) with a function not yet certain. CDR3 size: 13 residues. The germline V and J ends were trimmed by 6 bases and 5 bases, with 10 bases remaining between them. The CDR3, as DNA: TGCGCCAGCAGGCCAAGGGAGAATGAAAAACTGTTTTTT. This encodes CASRPRENEKLFF.

This clone appeared a few times. The chain links TRBV21-1 to TRBJ1-1. TRBV21-1 is an annotated pseudogene. The CDR3 is 14 amino acids. CDR3 bases: TGTGCCAGCAGCAAAGAGACGGTGGACACTGAAGCTTTCTTT. Translation gives CASSKETVDTEAFF.

The V gene is TRBV7-2, the J gene TRBJ1-1; D ambiguous. Germline loops: CDR1 SGHTA, CDR2 FQGNSA. This CDR3 is built from 14 residues. The germline V and J ends were trimmed by 3 bases and 3 bases, with 11 bases remaining between them. CDR3 DNA: TGTGCCAGCAGCTTTATTGGGGTTGACACTGAAGCTTTCTTT. Protein product: CASSFIGVDTEAFF. The whole variable domain, filled in from reference TRBV7-2 and TRBJ1-1, reads GAGVSQSPSNKVTEKGKDVELRCDPISGHTALYWYRQSLGQGLEFLIYFQGNSAPDKSGLPSDRFSAERTGGSVSTLTIQRTQQEDSAVYLCASSFIGVDTEAFFGQGTRLTVV.

The genes are TRBV12-3 or TRBV12-4 and TRBJ1-2, with D tentatively TRBD1 (5 bases). The CDR3 runs to 13 residues. Trimming left V 10 bases short and J 3 bases short, with 15 bases between. The CDR3 protein is CAIRGVVDYGYTF. Written as DNA, the CDR3 is TGTGCCATACGGGGGGTGGTTGACTATGGCTACACCTTC.

This chain joins TRBV11-3 and TRBJ2-5; perhaps TRBD2 as D (5 bases). V lost 6 bases, J lost 6 bases, and 8 bases lay in between. Germline V gene data show CDR1 as SGHNT and CDR2 as YENEEA. The CDR3 spans 11 residues. CDR3 DNA sequence: TGTGCCAGCAGACTAGGACAGACCCAGTACTTC. As protein: CASRLGQTQYF.

V is TRBV9 and J is TRBJ2-1; 7 bases line up with TRBD1. The CDR3 spans 15 residues. The J segment lost 3 bases and the V segment lost 2 bases, leaving 5 bases of the junction unmatched. Per germline, CDR1 SGDLS and CDR2 YYNGEE. The CDR3 DNA follows: TGTGCCAGCAGCGTGAGAGGGGGCGGCTACAATGAGCAGTTCTTC. Its protein is CASSVRGGGYNEQFF.

CDR3 sequence (DNA): TGCGCCAGCAGCCAAGAACGGGTAGCGGGAGGGCCCTACGAGCAGTACTTC. Translating gives CASSQERVAGGPYEQYF. The chain uses TRBV4-1 and TRBJ2-7; 11 bases line up with TRBD2. Per germline, CDR1 MGHRA and CDR2 YSYEKL. The CDR3 extends over 17 amino acids. The V and J ends lost 0 bases and 2 bases, in that order; junction bases with no gene match: 6.

The rearrangement links TRBV9 to TRBJ1-4; 8 nucleotides line up with TRBD1. Germline loops: CDR1 SGDLS, CDR2 YYNGEE. This CDR3 region has 16 residues. V gave up 0 bases and J gave up 8 bases; unmatched junction bases: 9. CDR3 coding DNA: TGTGCCAGCAGCGTAGCCCCCGGACAGGGAGGAGAAAAACTGTTTTTT. The encoded protein is CASSVAPGQGGEKLFF.

This chain links TRBV5-1 with TRBJ2-5, with 9 positions matching TRBD2. CDR1 SGHRS and CDR2 YFSETQ come from the germline V gene. J lost 5 bases, V lost 2 bases, and 10 bases had no gene match. CDR3 size: 16 residues. The CDR3 sequence: CASSFRPSGISETQYF. CDR3 nucleotides: TGCGCCAGCAGCTTTCGCCCTAGCGGGATATCGGAGACCCAGTACTTC.

The chain has TRBV10-1 and TRBJ1-2, with D uncertain. The CDR3 runs 12 residues. V shed 10 bases and J shed 4 bases, with 13 bases lying between them. CDR1 and CDR2 (germline): WNHNN, SYGVQD (reference sequence). CDR3 sequence (DNA): TGCGCCACCCAGCTTAAGGTCTATGGCTACACCTTC. Its translation: CATQLKVYGYTF.

V is TRBV5-1 and J is TRBJ1-3; possible D gene TRBD1, 5 bases. Trimming took off 0 bases at V and 0 bases at J, with 7 bases between the two ends. Germline V gene sequence: CDR1 SGHRS, CDR2 YFSETQ. The CDR3 totals 15 residues. CDR3 residues: CASSLDRPSGNTIYF. The CDR3 region has the DNA TGCGCCAGCAGCTTGGACAGGCCCTCTGGAAACACCATATATTTT. The full variable domain, completed using reference TRBV5-1 and TRBJ1-3, is KAGVTQTPRYLIKTRGQQVTLSCSPISGHRSVSWYQQTPGQGLQFLFEYFSETQRNKGNFPGRFSGRQFSNSRSEMNVSTLELGDSALYLCASSLDRPSGNTIYFGEGSWLTVV.